The 4 T cell receptor beta chains reported below all come from one sample, sequenced in a study of CD8 T cells in Susac syndrome. An amount of RNA that ranged from roughly 0.5 to 1 ug was reverse transcribed with random hexamers. TCRdb fed the immunoSEQ multiplex PCR reads into MiXCR, producing one record per CDR3 protein. The sample holds about 200,000 distinct CDR3 sequences, 90% to 95% seen once. The sequencing input was CD4+ T cells from PBMCs. All receptors derive from a human donor with multiple sclerosis.

In DNA form, the CDR3 reads TGTGCCAGCAGTTCGTTTGGCGGGTCCTACAATGAGCAGTTCTTC. It codes for CASSSFGGSYNEQFF. The J gene is TRBJ2-1, the V gene TRBV7-6; perhaps TRBD2 as D (5 bases). Per the germline V gene, CDR1 is SGHVS and CDR2 is FNYEAQ. V lost 6 bases and J lost 1, with 13 bases in between. This CDR3 contains 15 residues.

This rearrangement joins TRBV15 to TRBJ2-7, with 7 bases identical to TRBD1. Germline V gives CDR1 LNHNV, CDR2 YYDKDF (reference sequence). The ends lost 5 bases at V and 0 bases at J; junction bases unmatched: 7. This CDR3 comprises 15 residues. CDR3 residues: CATSVRQGFSYEQYF. DNA of the CDR3: TGTGCCACCAGCGTTCGACAGGGATTCTCCTACGAGCAGTACTTC.

This clonotype showed up just once. V gene TRBV20-1 combines with J gene TRBJ2-5, with D possibly matching TRBD1 (6 bases). V was trimmed by 3 bases and J by 4 bases, leaving 12 bases between them. This CDR3 is 13 amino acids long. CDR1 is DFQATT, CDR2 SNEGSKA, per germline (reference sequence). The CDR3 loop reads CSARKQGRETQYF. The CDR3 DNA sequence: TGCAGTGCTAGGAAACAGGGCCGAGAGACCCAGTACTTC.

This chain joins TRBV14 and TRBJ2-1; 7 bases line up with TRBD2. The V gene's germline CDR1 is SGHDN and CDR2 FVKESK. The CDR3 contains 16 residues. J lost 1 base, V lost 4 bases, and 7 bases had no gene match. CDR3 DNA sequence: TGTGCCAGCAGCCTGCGACCGGGGGGTTCCTACAATGAGCAGTTCTTC. Its translation: CASSLRPGGSYNEQFF.